This T cell receptor beta chain was identified during a study of PD-1 blockade in classical Hodgkin lymphoma. Each of the patients experienced relapse following autologous stem cell transplantation, and their brentuximab vedotin exposure differed. Unmatched junction bases numbered 7, after V lost 3 bases and J lost 5 bases. The CDR3 sequence is 15 residues long. Germline assignment: CDR1 KGHSH and CDR2 LQKENI. Assay: immunoSEQ multiplex PCR; the TCRdb copy retains only in-frame clones and omits some. The data show about 23,000 clones, about 71% seen once. Points on this clone: Its antigen is not known.

The study's findings and limits: In CD4+ cells, TCR diversity went up significantly by C4D1, but in CD8+ cells it did not.

Sequenced here: peripheral blood mononuclear cells (PBMCs), sampled at baseline. V usage is TRBV18 and J usage is TRBJ2-5; 9 bases are shared with TRBD1. This clonotype originated in a human donor with classical Hodgkin lymphoma. The CDR3 loop is CASSPTGGGAETQYF. CDR3 in DNA: TGTGCCAGCTCACCGACAGGGGGGGGCGCGGAGACCCAGTACTTC.